This TCR beta chain was identified during a study of blood T cell repertoires in COVID-19. Study overall: Donors in the United States, Italy and Spain gave samples during acute or convalescent COVID-19. Sources were T cells, B-cell-depleted T cells, or PBMCs; the material itself was cDNA or gDNA.

Germline V gives CDR1 WSHSY, CDR2 SAAADI. V was clipped by 8 bases and J by 3 bases, with 10 bases between them. The CDR3 totals 12 residues. As processed by the authors: Reference gene primer amplification gave estimated nucleated cell counts. Data came from immunoSEQ multiplex PCR; TCRdb stores just in-frame clones and leaves some out. That table supplies the V and J calls and clone size; D and trimming were determined from the DNA. The repertoire consists of under 200,000 clones, with over 70% occurring once and the leading ten covering about 10%. The chain joins TRBV10-2 to TRBJ1-2; TRBD1 might be the D (6 bases). The sample comprised peripheral blood. This sequence originates from a woman at least 80 years old with active or convalescent COVID-19. CDR3 sequence (DNA): TGCGCCAGCGGCCAGGGGTACTATGGCTACACCTTC. Translated, it gives CASGQGYYGYTF.